The clone carrying this T cell receptor beta chain showed up many times. No antigen is known for it. The data were taken from a study of T cells in Graves' hyperthyroidism and ophthalmopathy. Study conclusions and caveats: The model anticipated ophthalmopathy a median about 7.1 months pre-onset.

In making diagnoses, clinical symptoms, serum thyroxine and TRAb, thyroid ultrasound and orbital computed tomography were all used. The TCR beta CDR3 regions underwent amplification using RNA transcripts as the source. First-round RT-PCR of the TCR CDR3 relied on the HTBI primer set. TCRdb reprocessed the multiplex PCR reads via MiXCR and lists one record per CDR3 protein. The repertoire holds 500,000 to 600,000 distinct CDR3 sequences, with 16% as singletons. There are 17 residues in the CDR3. Trimming cost V 2 bases and J 3 bases; bases outside gene matches: 7. CDR1 and CDR2 (germline): LGHNT, FRNRAP.

The clonotype originates from a woman under 30 with Graves' hyperthyroidism. The chain recombines TRBV12-5 with TRBJ2-3, with TRBD2 matching 11 bases. The sequenced sample was blood. Here the CDR3 reads CASGLTAGLAVTDTQYF. The CDR3 coding sequence is TGTGCTAGTGGTTTGACCGCGGGACTAGCGGTTACAGATACGCAGTATTTT.